This TCR beta chain was obtained from a study of blood T cell repertoires in COVID-19. Study-level background: Spain, Italy and the United States supplied samples that represented acute and convalescent COVID-19. The cDNA or gDNA used as material had been derived from T cells, B-cell-depleted T cells, or PBMCs.

Per the original methods: By means of reference gene primer amplification, nucleated cell counts were estimated. Sequencing was performed with immunoSEQ multiplex PCR; in TCRdb, only in-frame clones are kept and a portion is missing. V, J and clone size derive from that table, while D and trimming were established from the DNA sequence. The sample yields about 60,000 clones, 85% seen once. Trimming removed 9 bases from V and 7 bases from J, with 16 bases in between. The CDR3 is 13 amino acids. Germline lookup yields CDR1 SGHNT and CDR2 YYREEE (reference sequence). The source of this sequence is a human donor in a cohort sampled during active COVID-19. The chain employs TRBV5-4 and TRBJ1-4; D is unresolved. Material: peripheral blood. CDR3 nucleotides: TGTGCCACAAGCGGTGGTTTTGGTGAAAAACTGTTTTTT. Its protein is CATSGGFGEKLFF.